This entry lists 24 T cell receptor beta chains sequenced from one sample in a study of shared T cell receptors in the human thymus. Libraries were prepared by immunoSEQ multiplex PCR; TCRdb keeps only in-frame clonotypes and omits some of them. Of under 850,000 clones in the sample, around 87% were seen once. Separately, the same data were catalogued under a study of human thymus T cells.

Sequencing was performed on thymocytes. The receptors here all came from a boy under three years old with a congenital heart defect.

The chain carries TRBV13 and TRBJ1-2; TRBD1 aligns across 7 bases. CDR3 length equals 12 residues. CDR1 is PRHDT, CDR2 FYEKMQ, per germline (reference sequence). The V gene end was trimmed by 6 bases and the J gene end by 6 bases; junction bases not matched to a gene: 4. The chain's CDR3 is CASSLRGHGYTF. The CDR3 nucleotides read TGTGCCAGCAGTCTGAGGGGGCATGGCTACACCTTC. The whole variable domain, remainder taken from reference TRBV13 and TRBJ1-2, is AAGVIQSPRHLIKEKRETATLKCYPIPRHDTVYWYQQGPGQDPQFLISFYEKMQSDKGSIPDRFSAQQFSDYHSELNMSSLELGDSALYFCASSLRGHGYTFGSGTRLTVV.

The chain links TRBV7-2 to TRBJ2-7; 9 nucleotides agree with TRBD2. CDR1 is SGHTA, CDR2 FQGNSA, per germline. The CDR3 consists of 16 residues. V lost 4 bases and J lost 0; bases outside the gene matches: 7. The CDR3 DNA follows: TGTGCCAGCAGCTCCCAGGGTAGCGGGAGCTCCTACGAGCAGTACTTC. The encoded protein is CASSSQGSGSSYEQYF.

The genes are TRBV15 and TRBJ2-7, with D possibly being TRBD1 (6 bases). The CDR3 runs to 16 residues. CDR1 and CDR2 (germline): LNHNV, YYDKDF (reference sequence). V dropped 3 bases and J dropped 2 bases, with 17 bases sitting between them. For the CDR3, the DNA is TGTGCCACCAGCAGCAATGGGGGCAGTAGTCCCTACGAGCAGTACTTC. Amino acids: CATSSNGGSSPYEQYF.

Comments on this clone: The same CDR3 can be traced to other DNA sequences in this sample. The gene calls are TRBV9 and TRBJ1-1; 9 positions agree with TRBD1. The length of the CDR3 is 16 residues. The germline V gene has CDR1 SGDLS and CDR2 YYNGEE. After removal of 3 bases from V and 1 base from J, the junction contained 7 bases not matched to a gene. CDR3 nucleotide sequence: TGTGCCAGCAGCGCATTAGGACAGGGGCGGAACACTGAAGCTTTCTTT. This encodes CASSALGQGRNTEAFF.

The genes are TRBV10-1 and TRBJ2-3; a weak D match, TRBD2 (5 bases). Germline V lookup: CDR1 WNHNN, CDR2 SYGVQD (reference sequence). The CDR3 consists of 14 residues. V lost 4 bases and J lost 3, with 11 bases in between. The CDR3 reads CASSGTGWTDTQYF. The CDR3 coding sequence is TGCGCCAGCAGTGGAACGGGGTGGACAGATACGCAGTATTTT.

This clone was picked up a small number of times. The chain uses TRBV29-1 and TRBJ1-3; tentatively, D is TRBD1 (6 bases). Between the trimmed V and J ends, which lost 3 bases and 5 bases, there was a span of 17 bases. CDR1 is SQVTM and CDR2 is ANQGSEA in the germline V gene. This CDR3 has 15 amino acids. The CDR3 here is CSVEIDRFGRNTIYF. The CDR3 nucleotides read TGCAGCGTTGAGATTGACAGGTTCGGGAGAAACACCATATATTTT. Complete variable domain (other parts from reference TRBV29-1 and TRBJ1-3): SAVISQKPSRDICQRGTSLTIQCQVDSQVTMMFWYRQQPGQSLTLIATANQGSEATYESGFVIDKFPISRPNLTFSTLTVSNMSPEDSSIYLCSVEIDRFGRNTIYFGEGSWLTVV.

A note on this clone: One junction end disagrees with the germline gene, perhaps due to a read error. The V call is TRBV7-7, the J call TRBJ2-1; D might be TRBD2 (6 bases). Germline lookup yields CDR1 SSHAT and CDR2 FNYEAQ (reference sequence). The CDR3 contains 14 residues. CDR3 sequence (DNA): TGTGCTAGCAGCTTAGTGGGGCGGGAAGGTGAGCAGTTCTTC. Residues: CASSLVGREGEQFF.

For this clone: Other DNA sequences from this sample encode an identical CDR3 as well. CDR3 in DNA: TGTGCCAGCAGCCTTGGACTGGCGGGTGGCTACGAGCAGTACTTC. The encoded protein is CASSLGLAGGYEQYF. The genes are TRBV28 and TRBJ2-7; D is possibly TRBD2 (5 bases). From germline, CDR1 is MDHEN and CDR2 SYDVKM. This CDR3 is 15 amino acids long. V lost 6 bases and J 3 bases, leaving 18 bases between the germline ends.

This clone showed up just a few times. This chain joins TRBV10-3 and TRBJ1-5; D is unclear. The CDR3 runs 19 residues. Trimming took 0 bases from V and 3 from J, leaving 21 bases between them. Germline V gives CDR1 ENHRY, CDR2 SYGVKD. CDR3 sequence reads: CAISESFGLPPGHNQPQHF. The CDR3 DNA reads as TGTGCCATCAGTGAGTCCTTTGGACTCCCCCCCGGGCACAATCAGCCCCAGCATTTT.

The chain links TRBV14 to TRBJ2-7; a weak D match, TRBD1 (6 bases). The CDR3 extends over 13 amino acids. V gave up 4 bases and J gave up 4 bases, with 11 bases separating them. CDR1 and CDR2 from the germline V gene are SGHDN and FVKESK. CDR3 DNA: TGTGCCAGCAGCCTACCACAGGGTTACGAGCAGTACTTC. Protein product: CASSLPQGYEQYF.

This clone was observed once. The V gene is TRBV19, the J gene TRBJ2-2; TRBD2 aligns across 8 bases. Germline V lookup: CDR1 LNHDA, CDR2 SQIVND (reference sequence). Trimming at V came to 4 bases and at J to 5 bases, leaving 9 bases not matched to a gene. There are 16 residues in the CDR3. As DNA, the CDR3 is TGTGCCAGTAGTACTCGGGGGGGCGCGAGGACCGGGGAGCTGTTTTTT. It translates to CASSTRGGARTGELFF.

CDR3 nucleotides: TGCGCCAGCAGCTCACTCGGCTCCTACGAGCAGTACTTC. Protein: CASSSLGSYEQYF. The chain carries TRBV5-1 and TRBJ2-7; D is uncertain. Trimming took off 3 bases at V and 0 bases at J, with 7 bases between the two ends. This CDR3 comprises 13 residues. Per the germline V gene, CDR1 is SGHRS and CDR2 is YFSETQ.

The chain recombines TRBV27 with TRBJ2-5; D possibly corresponds to TRBD2 (5 bases). The J call is doubtful: the DNA matches TRBJ2-7 better. This CDR3 is built from 14 residues. Germline assignment: CDR1 MNHEY and CDR2 SMNVEV (reference sequence). The CDR3 nucleotides read TGTGCCAGCAGCCGGAGGACTGAATCCGGCGAGCAGTACTTC. Translation gives CASSRRTESGEQYF.

The chain links TRBV13 to TRBJ2-2, with TRBD2 matching over 7 bases. Germline loops: CDR1 PRHDT, CDR2 FYEKMQ (reference sequence). The CDR3 has 13 residues. Germline trimming cut 7 bases from V and 4 bases from J; bases unmatched to any gene: 3. In nucleotides, the CDR3 is TGTGCCAGCAAAGCGGGGACCACCGGGGAGCTGTTTTTT. Its protein product is CASKAGTTGELFF.

This chain joins TRBV30 and TRBJ2-1, with 9 bases that match TRBD2. The ends lost 4 bases at V and 8 bases at J; junction bases unmatched: 18. Germline V gives CDR1 GTSNPN, CDR2 SVGIG (reference sequence). The CDR3 sequence is 17 residues long. Here the CDR3 reads CAWTGGGGSGRLDEQFF. The CDR3, as DNA: TGTGCCTGGACCGGCGGGGGGGGTAGCGGGAGATTAGATGAGCAGTTCTTC.

The chain employs TRBV7-2 and TRBJ2-7; 7 bases agree with TRBD1. Trimming removed 4 bases from V and 4 bases from J; junction bases left unmatched: 10. This CDR3 has 15 amino acids. Germline V CDR1 and CDR2: SGHTA, FQGNSA. In DNA form, the CDR3 reads TGTGCCAGCAGCTCCCGACAGGGTTGGACATACGAGCAGTACTTC. Translating gives CASSSRQGWTYEQYF.

This chain uses TRBV5-6 with TRBJ1-2, with D hard to call. V gave up 0 bases and J gave up 3 bases, with 9 bases separating them. The length of the CDR3 is 14 residues. Germline CDR1 SGHDT, CDR2 YYEEEE. The CDR3: CASSLGEGHYGYTF. The CDR3 DNA reads as TGTGCCAGCAGCTTGGGAGAGGGCCACTATGGCTACACCTTC.

DNA for the CDR3: TGTGCCAGTATCGCCGGGACTACCACGGGAAACACCGGGGAGCTGTTTTTT. This encodes CASIAGTTTGNTGELFF. V gene TRBV19 combines with J gene TRBJ2-2; 7 bases line up with TRBD2. CDR1 is LNHDA and CDR2 is SQIVND in the germline V gene (reference sequence). Losses at the gene ends were 7 bases for V and 2 bases for J; bases not matched to a gene: 13. The CDR3 sequence is 17 residues long.

In this sample, this clone turned up once. V is TRBV7-2 and J is TRBJ2-2; TRBD1 agrees at 7 bases. V lost 3 bases to trimming and J lost 0 bases; unmatched junction nucleotides: 1. The germline CDR1 and CDR2 sequences are SGHTA and FQGNSA. There are 15 residues in the CDR3. In nucleotides, the CDR3 is TGTGCCAGCAGCTTGGGACAGACGAACACCGGGGAGCTGTTTTTT. Translated: CASSLGQTNTGELFF.

Note on this clone: The germline gene is not matched at one end of the junction; a read error may be the cause. This rearrangement joins TRBV23-1 to TRBJ2-7; a possible D gene is TRBD1 (5 bases). TRBV23-1 is annotated as an ORF whose role is uncertain. This CDR3 comprises 11 residues. The CDR3 here is CASSQSQGGGF. CDR3 DNA: TGCGCCAGCAGTCAATCTCAGGGTGGCGGCTTC.

This chain links TRBV20-1 with TRBJ2-5; D gene uncertain. The J call may be faulty, since TRBJ2-7 better matches the DNA end. The CDR3 length is 11 residues. The germline V gene encodes CDR1 DFQATT and CDR2 SNEGSKA (reference sequence). CDR3 region: CSAGSSYEQYF. CDR3 nucleotide sequence: TGCAGTGCAGGTAGCTCCTACGAGCAGTACTTC.

This chain links TRBV5-7 with TRBJ2-4; unclear D gene. TRBV5-7 is known as an ORF, though its function is uncertain. The CDR3 loop spans 16 amino acids. The V gene lost 0 bases and the J gene lost 3 bases, with 13 bases spanning the gap. CDR3: CASSLARRSGKNIQYF. The CDR3 nucleotides are TGTGCCAGCAGCTTGGCCCGACGGTCAGGCAAAAACATTCAGTACTTC.

This clone was seen a single time. The rearrangement uses TRBV5-6 and TRBJ2-1; TRBD2 might be the D (6 bases). Deletions cut 0 bases from V and 7 bases from J, with 20 bases between. Germline V gives CDR1 SGHDT, CDR2 YYEEEE. The CDR3 is 17 amino acids. CDR3 residues: CASSLERAIGVRNEQFF. In DNA, the CDR3 is TGTGCCAGCAGCTTGGAGCGGGCCATTGGGGTTAGGAATGAGCAGTTCTTC.

The chain has TRBV6-1 and TRBJ2-7; 10 bases fit TRBD2. Germline V lookup: CDR1 MNHNS, CDR2 SASEGT. CDR3 length: 15 residues. J gave up 4 bases and V 4 bases, and 7 bases lay outside the gene matches. Here the CDR3 reads CASSGASGSVYEQYF. CDR3 sequence (DNA): TGTGCCAGCAGTGGGGCTAGCGGGAGTGTGTACGAGCAGTACTTC.